Listed below are T cell receptor beta chains from one sample, sequenced in a study of cytomegalovirus exposure and HLA in healthy donors. Generated by immunoSEQ multiplex PCR, the TCRdb table keeps only in-frame clones and is missing some. The sample lists fewer than 120,000 clones, over 60% occurring once. Sequences were obtained from PBMCs. These TCRs come from a woman aged 55-70 years in good health and CMV-seropositive. Each CDR3 is given with its conserved first and last residue. D genes are given only for firm matches. Some rows have no size entry. The others give once, few or many, or a class for an expanded clone.

v_gene	abundance	d_gene	j_gene	CDR3nt	CDR3aa
TRBV2	.	TRBD1	TRBJ1-5	TGTGCCAGCAGGGGGGACAGGGGCCGTCAGCCCCAGCATTTT	CASRGDRGRQPQHF
TRBV5-1	.	TRBD2	TRBJ2-1	TGCGCCAGCAGCTTGGAGACTAGCGGGAGGGCCGGGGGTGAGCAGTTCTTC	CASSLETSGRAGGEQFF
TRBV7-2	.	TRBD2	TRBJ2-1	TGTGCCAGCAGCTATCTAGGACTAGAACCCTACAATGAGCAGTTCTTC	CASSYLGLEPYNEQFF
TRBV7-9	.	TRBD1	TRBJ2-1	TGTTCCAGCAGCTTTTTGTCAGGGGGTAATGAGCAGTTCTTC	CSSSFLSGGNEQFF
TRBV6-5	once	.	TRBJ1-2	TGTGCCAGCAGTCGGGGGACTTCCGACTATGGCTACACCTTC	CASSRGTSDYGYTF
TRBV19	.	TRBD1	TRBJ1-2	TGTGCCAGTAGTCGAGGGACAGGGGGGAGCTATGGCTACACCTTC	CASSRGTGGSYGYTF
TRBV7-9	.	.	TRBJ1-1	TGTTCCAGCAGCCCCAGGGGATCGCAGAGAAACACTGAAGCTTTCTTT	CSSSPRGSQRNTEAFF
TRBV6-1	.	.	TRBJ1-5	TGTGCCAGCAGTGAAGTAGAGGGTTCGCCCCAGCATTTT	CASSEVEGSPQHF
TRBV11-2	.	TRBD2	TRBJ2-3	TGTGCCAGCAGCTTAGGGCAGGGGACTAGCGGGAGGCGCACAGATACGCAGTATTTT	CASSLGQGTSGRRTDTQYF
TRBV9	.	TRBD2	TRBJ2-1	TGTGCCAGCAGCGTAGACGGGAGGGCCGCCTCCTACAATGAGCAGTTCTTC	CASSVDGRAASYNEQFF
TRBV29-1	.	TRBD2	TRBJ2-3	TGCAGCCTGACTAGCGGGCGTAGGACTAGCACAGATACGCAGTATTTT	CSLTSGRRTSTDTQYF
TRBV7-8	few	.	TRBJ1-5	TGTGCCAGCAGCTTAAGGGGCCGGCCCAATAGCAATCAGCCCCAGCATTTT	CASSLRGRPNSNQPQHF
TRBV5-1	.	TRBD2	TRBJ2-2	TGCGCCAGCAGCTTGGGGGCTAGCGGGACACCCACCGGGGAGCTGTTTTTT	CASSLGASGTPTGELFF
TRBV2	.	TRBD1	TRBJ2-5	TGTGCCAGCAGCCCCAACTTGGGACAGGCTGAAGAGACCCAGTACTTC	CASSPNLGQAEETQYF
TRBV18	.	TRBD1	TRBJ2-5	TGTGCCAGCTCGTCCGGGACAGGGGCTCGAGGAGAGACCCAGTACTTC	CASSSGTGARGETQYF
TRBV10-2	.	.	TRBJ2-2	TGCGCCAGCAGTGGAGCGAACACCGGGGAGCTGTTTTTT	CASSGANTGELFF
TRBV2	.	.	TRBJ2-1	TGTGCCAGCGGTAAAACAGGGACCAATGAGCAGTTCTTC	CASGKTGTNEQFF
TRBV5-6	.	.	TRBJ1-4	TGTGCCAGCAGCTTCCAGGGGCAGGAAAAACTGTTTTTT	CASSFQGQEKLFF
TRBV5-1	.	TRBD2	TRBJ2-7	TGCGCCAGCAGCCTCGGGCTAGCGGGTCTCCTTTCTCCTCGCGAGCAGTACTTC	CASSLGLAGLLSPREQYF
TRBV28	once	TRBD1	TRBJ1-1	TGTGCCAGCAGTGACCAGGGACAGGTGAACACTGAAGCTTTCTTT	CASSDQGQVNTEAFF
TRBV5-5	.	TRBD1	TRBJ2-5	TGTGCCAGCCAGACAGGGGGTTTAGAGACCCAGTACTTC	CASQTGGLETQYF
TRBV14	.	.	TRBJ1-1	TGTGCCAGCAGCCGGACAGAAAACACTGAAGCTTTCTTT	CASSRTENTEAFF
TRBV9	.	.	TRBJ1-4	TGTGCCAGCAGCGTAGGGGCGGGGGCAAACCCCTGGCCCAGTGAAAAACTGTTTTTT	CASSVGAGANPWPSEKLFF
TRBV7-9	few	.	TRBJ1-1	TGTGCCAGCAGCTCACAGGGAGGGGGCACTGAAGCTTTCTTT	CASSSQGGGTEAFF